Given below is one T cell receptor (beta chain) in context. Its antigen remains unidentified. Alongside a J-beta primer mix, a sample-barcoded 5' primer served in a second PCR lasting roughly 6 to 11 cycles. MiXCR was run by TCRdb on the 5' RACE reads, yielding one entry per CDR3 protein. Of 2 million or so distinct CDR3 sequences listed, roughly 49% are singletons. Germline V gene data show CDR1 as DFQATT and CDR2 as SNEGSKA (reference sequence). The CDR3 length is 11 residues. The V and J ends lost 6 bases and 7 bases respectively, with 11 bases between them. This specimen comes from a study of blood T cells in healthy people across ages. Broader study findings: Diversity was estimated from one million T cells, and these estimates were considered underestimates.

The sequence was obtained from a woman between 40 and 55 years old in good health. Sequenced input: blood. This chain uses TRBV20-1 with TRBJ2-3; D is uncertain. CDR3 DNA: TGCAGTGCCCCGAGTTATAATACGCAGTATTTT. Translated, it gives CSAPSYNTQYF.